Presented here are 22 T cell receptor beta chains from one specimen sequenced in a study of blood T cell repertoires in COVID-19. Clones were sequenced by immunoSEQ multiplex PCR, and TCRdb holds only the in-frame ones, with some missing. The sample has 160,000 or so clones; about 90% are singletons. The sequenced sample consisted of PBMCs or T cells enriched from blood (not recorded which). The receptors shown here come from a human donor with acute COVID-19. The donor label of this sample is uncertain.

This chain connects TRBV11-2 to TRBJ2-4; D unclear. V lost 0 bases to trimming and J lost 1 base, with 16 bases between them. The CDR3 has 18 amino acids. CDR1 SGHAT and CDR2 FQNNGV come from the germline V gene. The CDR3 coding sequence is TGTGCCAGCAGCTTAGATCTGATTTCCGCGTTGGCCAAAAACATTCAGTACTTC. It yields the protein CASSLDLISALAKNIQYF.

The chain has TRBV3-1 (or the pseudogene TRBV3-2) and TRBJ2-7; D unresolved. Trimming pared 3 bases from V and 3 bases from J, leaving 6 bases between. The CDR3 covers 12 residues. Germline V gene sequence: CDR1 LGHDT, CDR2 YNNKEL (reference sequence). As DNA, the CDR3 is TGTGCCAGCAGCCATTTTCTCTACGAGCAGTACTTC. Protein sequence: CASSHFLYEQYF.

The rearrangement uses TRBV30 and TRBJ1-5; D might be TRBD1 (5 bases). V lost 0 bases and J 9 bases, leaving 15 bases between the germline ends. The CDR3 is 14 residues long. Looked up from germline, CDR1 is GTSNPN and CDR2 is SVGIG (reference sequence). This chain's CDR3 is CAWSVGNVGGPQHF. The CDR3 DNA reads as TGTGCCTGGAGTGTAGGTAATGTGGGGGGGCCCCAGCATTTT.

This chain uses TRBV5-6 with TRBJ1-5; 10 positions agree with TRBD1. The CDR3 extends over 16 amino acids. V lost 2 bases to trimming and J lost 0 bases; unmatched junction nucleotides: 2. Germline V gene lookup returns CDR1 SGHDT and CDR2 YYEEEE. CDR3 residues: CASSFGTGASNQPQHF. The DNA of the CDR3 is TGTGCCAGCAGCTTCGGGACAGGGGCTAGCAATCAGCCCCAGCATTTT.

CDR3 in amino acids: CASSYRDRGLMNTEAFF. The CDR3 DNA sequence: TGTGCCAGCAGCTACCGGGACAGGGGGCTCATGAACACTGAAGCTTTCTTT. The V and J genes are TRBV7-2 and TRBJ1-1; TRBD1 matches at 12 bases. Germline V CDR1 and CDR2: SGHTA, FQGNSA. V lost 4 bases and J lost 0; bases outside the gene matches: 6. The CDR3 spans 17 residues.

As DNA, the CDR3 is TGTGCAAGTCTCCAAACGGAGAGGAGGACTGAAGCTTTCTTT. Amino acid sequence: CASLQTERRTEAFF. This chain joins TRBV12-2 and TRBJ1-1. TRBV12-2 is labeled a pseudogene. This CDR3 is built from 14 residues.

V gene TRBV14 combines with J gene TRBJ1-4; D not resolved. Germline CDR1 is SGHDN and CDR2 is FVKESK. Trimming pared 0 bases from V and 10 bases from J, leaving 12 bases between. This CDR3 spans 14 amino acids. CDR3: CASSQDGGTGKLFF. The CDR3 DNA sequence: TGTGCCAGCAGCCAAGACGGAGGTACGGGAAAACTGTTTTTT.

The chain uses TRBV27 and TRBJ1-6, with unresolved D. V dropped 6 bases and J dropped 0 bases, with 18 bases sitting between them. The CDR3 contains 18 residues. Germline CDR1 MNHEY, CDR2 SMNVEV (reference sequence). This CDR3 reads CASSSARSASSYNSPLHF. CDR3 DNA sequence: TGTGCCAGCAGCTCCGCGAGGAGCGCCAGCTCCTATAATTCACCCCTCCACTTT.

The chain joins TRBV5-1 to TRBJ2-1; D call uncertain. V was pared by 1 base and J by 6 bases, with 14 bases between. Germline V gives CDR1 SGHRS, CDR2 YFSETQ. The CDR3 runs 15 residues. The CDR3 loop is CASSLWVARSNEQFF. Here the CDR3 DNA reads TGCGCCAGCAGCTTGTGGGTAGCTAGAAGCAATGAGCAGTTCTTC.

The chain combines TRBV18 with TRBJ1-3, with 10 bases matching TRBD1. Germline assignment: CDR1 KGHSH and CDR2 LQKENI. J was trimmed by 8 bases and V by 1 base; bases with no gene match: 2. The CDR3 sequence is 14 residues long. CDR3 coding DNA: TGTGCCAGCTCACCACGGACAGGGGGTGACACCATATATTTT. Its translation is CASSPRTGGDTIYF.

Note on this clone: At one boundary the junction diverges from the germline segment, which might be a read error. The rearrangement links TRBV24-1 to TRBJ1-5; 8 nucleotides line up with TRBD1. Germline assignment: CDR1 KGHDR and CDR2 SFDVKD. This CDR3 has 18 residues. CDR3 loop: CATSVLDRANYSNQPQHF. The CDR3 nucleotides are TGTGCCACCAGTGTTTTGGACAGGGCGAACTATAGCAATCAGCCCCAGCATTTT.

This chain uses TRBV12-2 with TRBJ2-7; TRBD1, the table's D call, was not compared with the DNA. TRBV12-2 is classified as a pseudogene. The length of the CDR3 is 16 residues. The DNA of the CDR3 is TGTGCAAGTCGCTTGGGCCCGGACAGGTCAACCTACGAGCAGTACTTC. It encodes CASRLGPDRSTYEQYF.

The rearrangement joins TRBV3-1 (or the pseudogene TRBV3-2) to TRBJ1-1; D is ambiguous. The germline gives CDR1 LGHDT, CDR2 YNNKEL (reference sequence). Trimming cost V 2 bases and J 0 bases, with 13 bases left between them. This CDR3 contains 16 residues. The DNA for the CDR3 is TGTGCCAGCAGCCAACCCGGAGGACCGATGAACACTGAAGCTTTCTTT. It is translated as CASSQPGGPMNTEAFF.

The chain combines TRBV25-1 with TRBJ1-6, with D maybe TRBD1 (5 bases). Germline loops: CDR1 MGHDK, CDR2 SYGVNS. V was pared by 6 bases and J by 11 bases, with 17 bases between. CDR3 size: 14 residues. The CDR3 DNA reads as TGTGCCAGCAGCCGATCCGGAGGAGGGGCACCCCTCCACTTT. Its translation: CASSRSGGGAPLHF.

The genes are TRBV7-2 and TRBJ2-7, with 7 bases identical to TRBD2. This CDR3 has 15 residues. In germline, CDR1 is SGHTA, CDR2 FQGNSA. Trimming at V came to 6 bases and at J to 2 bases, leaving 10 bases not matched to a gene. In DNA form, the CDR3 reads TGTGCCAGCAGACGCTCCGGGGGGTTTCCCTACGAGCAGTACTTC. Protein: CASRRSGGFPYEQYF.

The chain has TRBV9 and TRBJ1-3; tentatively, D is TRBD1 (5 bases). V was trimmed by 0 bases and J by 3 bases, leaving 13 bases between them. The CDR3 runs to 16 residues. Germline values: CDR1 SGDLS, CDR2 YYNGEE. For the CDR3, the DNA is TGTGCCAGCAGCGTAGGGGGCAGCAACCTTGGAAACACCATATATTTT. It yields the protein CASSVGGSNLGNTIYF.

V usage is TRBV7-2 and J usage is TRBJ2-7, with D possibly matching TRBD2 (7 bases). The CDR3 contains 17 residues. Germline CDR1 and CDR2: SGHTA and FQGNSA. V lost 9 bases to trimming and J lost 0 bases, with 24 bases between them. The DNA for the CDR3 is TGTGCCAGTCAAGGGGACGTGGAAGGGGGGGCCTCCTACGAGCAGTACTTC. The encoded protein is CASQGDVEGGASYEQYF.

V is TRBV19 and J is TRBJ1-5; TRBD1 aligns across 9 bases. The CDR3 has 17 amino acids. J lost 4 bases, V lost 0 bases, and 7 bases had no gene match. Germline assignment: CDR1 LNHDA and CDR2 SQIVND (reference sequence). Here the CDR3 reads CASSIDGTGTRNQPQHF. The CDR3 DNA follows: TGTGCCAGTAGTATAGATGGGACAGGGACTCGGAATCAGCCCCAGCATTTT.

This chain connects TRBV7-2 to TRBJ1-5; 9 bases agree with TRBD1. The CDR3 runs 15 residues. Germline V gene lookup returns CDR1 SGHTA and CDR2 FQGNSA. V dropped 2 bases and J dropped 3; count of bases not matched to a gene: 2. CDR3 in DNA: TGTGCCAGCAGCTTATGGACAGGGGACAATCAGCCCCAGCATTTT. It codes for CASSLWTGDNQPQHF.

This clone has just one count. V usage is TRBV30 and J usage is TRBJ2-7, with 11 bases matching TRBD2. After removal of 2 bases from V and 5 bases from J, the junction contained 11 bases not matched to a gene. Germline CDR1 and CDR2: GTSNPN and SVGIG (reference sequence). This CDR3 spans 16 amino acids. In DNA, the CDR3 is TGTGCCTGGAGTTCCCTCTTAGCGGGGGGGCTGAACGAGCAGTACTTC. Protein product: CAWSSLLAGGLNEQYF. Drawing the rest from reference TRBV30 and TRBJ2-7, the complete variable domain is SQTIHQWPATLVQPVGSPLSLECTVEGTSNPNLYWYRQAAGRGLQLLFYSVGIGQISSEVPQNLSASRPQDRQFILSSKKLLLSDSGFYLCAWSSLLAGGLNEQYFGPGTRLTVT.

This chain links TRBV7-9 with TRBJ2-3; 7 bases align to TRBD1. Trimming took 1 base from V and 2 from J; bases not matched to a gene: 3. This CDR3 spans 15 amino acids. CDR1 and CDR2 from the germline V gene are SEHNR and FQNEAQ (reference sequence). CDR3 residues: CASSLVGGSTDTQYF. The CDR3, as DNA: TGTGCCAGCAGCTTAGTAGGGGGCTCCACAGATACGCAGTATTTT.

This clone has a handful of counts. This rearrangement joins TRBV15 to TRBJ2-3, with 9 nucleotides matching TRBD2. The germline gives CDR1 LNHNV, CDR2 YYDKDF (reference sequence). This CDR3 comprises 17 residues. Trimming removed 1 base from V and 2 bases from J; junction bases left unmatched: 7. The DNA of the CDR3 is TGTGCCACCAGCAGAGTGCCAGCGGGGGGCCCCACAGATACGCAGTATTTT. Its translation: CATSRVPAGGPTDTQYF.